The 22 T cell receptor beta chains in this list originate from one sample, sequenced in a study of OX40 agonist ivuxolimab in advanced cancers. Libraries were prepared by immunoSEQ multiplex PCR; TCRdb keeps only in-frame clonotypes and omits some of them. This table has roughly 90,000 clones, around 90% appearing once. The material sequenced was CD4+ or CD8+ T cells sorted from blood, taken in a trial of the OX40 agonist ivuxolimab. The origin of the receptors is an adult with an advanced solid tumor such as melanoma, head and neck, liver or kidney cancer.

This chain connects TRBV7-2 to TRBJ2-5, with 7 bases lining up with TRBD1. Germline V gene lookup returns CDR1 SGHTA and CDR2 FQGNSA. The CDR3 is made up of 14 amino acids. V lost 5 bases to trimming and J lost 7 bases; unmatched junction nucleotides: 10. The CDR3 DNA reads TGTGCCAGCAGCCAGGGGACAGCCCCAGGGACCCAGTACTTC. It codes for CASSQGTAPGTQYF.

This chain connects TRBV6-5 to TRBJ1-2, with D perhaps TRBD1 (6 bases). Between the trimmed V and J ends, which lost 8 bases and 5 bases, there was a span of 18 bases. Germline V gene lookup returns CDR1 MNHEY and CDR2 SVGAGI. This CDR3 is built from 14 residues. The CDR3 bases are TGTGCCAGCCGATCCCACAGGGCCCCTTATGGCTACACCTTC. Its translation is CASRSHRAPYGYTF.

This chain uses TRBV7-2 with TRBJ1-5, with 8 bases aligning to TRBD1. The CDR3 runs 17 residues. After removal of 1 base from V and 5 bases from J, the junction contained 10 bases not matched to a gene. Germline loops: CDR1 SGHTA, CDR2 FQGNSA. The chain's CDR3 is CASSLERRTGGDQPQHF. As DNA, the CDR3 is TGTGCCAGCAGCTTAGAAAGAAGAACAGGGGGGGATCAGCCCCAGCATTTT.

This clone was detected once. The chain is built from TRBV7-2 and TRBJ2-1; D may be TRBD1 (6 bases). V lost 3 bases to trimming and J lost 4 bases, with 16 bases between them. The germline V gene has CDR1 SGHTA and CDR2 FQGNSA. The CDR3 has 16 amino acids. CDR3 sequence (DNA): TGTGCCAGCAGCTTCAGGACACAGGGACCTTACAATGAGCAGTTCTTC. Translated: CASSFRTQGPYNEQFF.

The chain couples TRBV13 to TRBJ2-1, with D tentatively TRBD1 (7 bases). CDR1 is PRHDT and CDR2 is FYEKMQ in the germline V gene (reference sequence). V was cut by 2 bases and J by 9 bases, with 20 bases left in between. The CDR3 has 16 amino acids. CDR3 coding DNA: TGTGCCAGCAGCTTATCAGGCAGGGGGGTAGTGGGTGAGCAGTTCTTC. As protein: CASSLSGRGVVGEQFF. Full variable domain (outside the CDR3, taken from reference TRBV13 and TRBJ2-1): AAGVIQSPRHLIKEKRETATLKCYPIPRHDTVYWYQQGPGQDPQFLISFYEKMQSDKGSIPDRFSAQQFSDYHSELNMSSLELGDSALYFCASSLSGRGVVGEQFFGPGTRLTVL.

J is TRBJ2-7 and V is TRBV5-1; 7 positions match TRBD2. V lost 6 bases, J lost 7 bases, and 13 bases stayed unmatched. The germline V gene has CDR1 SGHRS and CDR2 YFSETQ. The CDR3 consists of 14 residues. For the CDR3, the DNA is TGCGCCAGCACCCAGGGAGGGTCTTCGAGGGAGCAGTACTTC. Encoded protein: CASTQGGSSREQYF.

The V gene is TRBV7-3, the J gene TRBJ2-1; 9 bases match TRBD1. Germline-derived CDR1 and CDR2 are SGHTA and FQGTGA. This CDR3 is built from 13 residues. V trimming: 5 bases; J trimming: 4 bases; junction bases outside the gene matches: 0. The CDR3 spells CASSGTGYNEQFF. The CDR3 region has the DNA TGTGCCAGCAGCGGGACAGGGTACAATGAGCAGTTCTTC. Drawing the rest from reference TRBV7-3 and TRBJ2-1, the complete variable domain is GAGVSQTPSNKVTEKGKYVELRCDPISGHTALYWYRQSLGQGPEFLIYFQGTGAADDSGLPNDRFFAVRPEGSVSTLKIQRTERGDSAVYLCASSGTGYNEQFFGPGTRLTVL.

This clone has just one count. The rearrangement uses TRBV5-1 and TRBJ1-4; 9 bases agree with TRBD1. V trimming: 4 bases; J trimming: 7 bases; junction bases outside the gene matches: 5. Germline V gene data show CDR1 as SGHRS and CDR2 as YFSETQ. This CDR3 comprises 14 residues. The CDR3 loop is CASSPDRGGEKLFF. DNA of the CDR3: TGCGCCAGCAGCCCGGACAGGGGCGGTGAAAAACTGTTTTTT.

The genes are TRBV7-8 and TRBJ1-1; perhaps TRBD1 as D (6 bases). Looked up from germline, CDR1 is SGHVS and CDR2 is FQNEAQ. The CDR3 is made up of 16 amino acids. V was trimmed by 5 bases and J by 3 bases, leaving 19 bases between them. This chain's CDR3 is CASSRGPPGQDTEAFF. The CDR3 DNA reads TGTGCCAGCAGCCGAGGACCACCGGGACAAGACACTGAAGCTTTCTTT.

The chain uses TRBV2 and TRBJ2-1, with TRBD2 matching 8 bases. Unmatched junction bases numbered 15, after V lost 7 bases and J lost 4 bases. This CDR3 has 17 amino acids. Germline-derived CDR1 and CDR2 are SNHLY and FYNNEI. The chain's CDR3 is CASKVGGGGRPYNEQFF. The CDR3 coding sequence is TGTGCCAGCAAGGTCGGGGGCGGCGGGAGGCCTTACAATGAGCAGTTCTTC.

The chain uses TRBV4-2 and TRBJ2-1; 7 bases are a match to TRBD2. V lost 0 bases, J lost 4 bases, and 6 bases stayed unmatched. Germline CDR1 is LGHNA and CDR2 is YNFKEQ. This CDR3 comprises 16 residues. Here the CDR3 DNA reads TGTGCCAGCAGCCAAGAAGGTCGGGAGGCGTACAATGAGCAGTTCTTC. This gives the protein CASSQEGREAYNEQFF.

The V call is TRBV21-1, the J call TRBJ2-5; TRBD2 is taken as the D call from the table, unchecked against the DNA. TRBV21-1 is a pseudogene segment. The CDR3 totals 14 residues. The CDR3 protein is CASSKPRRQETQYF. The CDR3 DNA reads TGTGCCAGCAGCAAACCACGTAGACAAGAGACCCAGTACTTC.

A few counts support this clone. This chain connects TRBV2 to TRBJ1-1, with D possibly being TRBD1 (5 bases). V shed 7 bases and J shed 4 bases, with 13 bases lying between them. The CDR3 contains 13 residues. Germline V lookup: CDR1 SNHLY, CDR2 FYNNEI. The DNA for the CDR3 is TGTGCCAGCACCCAGGGTGAGGGCACTGAAGCTTTCTTT. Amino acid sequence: CASTQGEGTEAFF.

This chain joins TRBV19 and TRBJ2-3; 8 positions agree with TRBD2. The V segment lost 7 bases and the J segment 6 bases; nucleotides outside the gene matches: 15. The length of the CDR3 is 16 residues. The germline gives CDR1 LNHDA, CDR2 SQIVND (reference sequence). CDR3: CASNWRSGSLLDTQYF. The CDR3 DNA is TGTGCCAGTAACTGGAGAAGCGGGAGTCTTTTGGATACGCAGTATTTT.

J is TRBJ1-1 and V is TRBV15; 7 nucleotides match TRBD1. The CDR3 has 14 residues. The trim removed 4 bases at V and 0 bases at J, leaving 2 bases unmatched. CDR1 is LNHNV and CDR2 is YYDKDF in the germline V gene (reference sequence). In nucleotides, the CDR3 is TGTGCCACCAGCACGGGACAGATGAACACTGAAGCTTTCTTT. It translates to CATSTGQMNTEAFF.

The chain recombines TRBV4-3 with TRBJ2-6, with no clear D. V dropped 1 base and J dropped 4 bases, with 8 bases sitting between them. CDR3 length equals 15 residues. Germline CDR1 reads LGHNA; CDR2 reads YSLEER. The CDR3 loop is CASSQGSRGANVLTF. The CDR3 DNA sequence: TGCGCCAGCAGCCAAGGGAGTAGGGGGGCCAACGTCCTGACTTTC.

CDR3 sequence (DNA): TGTGCCAGCAGGAGACGGGACACTGAAGCTTTCTTT. Translation: CASRRRDTEAFF. This chain joins TRBV28 and TRBJ1-1; D ambiguous. CDR3 size: 12 residues. Germline CDR1 reads MDHEN; CDR2 reads SYDVKM. V shed 6 bases and J shed 3 bases, with 8 bases lying between them. The full variable domain, rest sourced from reference TRBV28 and TRBJ1-1, is DVKVTQSSRYLVKRTGEKVFLECVQDMDHENMFWYRQDPGLGLRLIYFSYDVKMKEKGDIPEGYSVSREKKERFSLILESASTNQTSMYLCASRRRDTEAFFGQGTRLTVV.

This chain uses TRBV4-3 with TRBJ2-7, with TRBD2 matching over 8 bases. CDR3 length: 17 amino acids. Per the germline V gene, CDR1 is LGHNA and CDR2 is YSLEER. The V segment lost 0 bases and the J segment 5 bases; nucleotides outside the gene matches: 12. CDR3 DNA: TGCGCCAGCAGCCAAGATTGGAGTAGCGGGACCAGGGACGAGCAGTACTTC. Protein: CASSQDWSSGTRDEQYF.

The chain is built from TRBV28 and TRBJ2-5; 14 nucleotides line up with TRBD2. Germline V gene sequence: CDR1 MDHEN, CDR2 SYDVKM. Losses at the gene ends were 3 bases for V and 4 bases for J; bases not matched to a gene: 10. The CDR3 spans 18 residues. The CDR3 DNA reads TGTGCCAGCAGTTTTTCGGGACTAGCGGGAGCCGGGAGAGAGACCCAGTACTTC. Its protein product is CASSFSGLAGAGRETQYF.

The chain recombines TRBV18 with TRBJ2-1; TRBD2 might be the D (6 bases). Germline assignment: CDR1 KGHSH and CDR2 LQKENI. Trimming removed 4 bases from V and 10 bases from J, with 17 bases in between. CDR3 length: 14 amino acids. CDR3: CASSRDSHIGEQFF. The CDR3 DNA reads TGTGCCAGCTCACGGGACTCCCACATAGGGGAGCAGTTCTTC.

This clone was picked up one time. The CDR3 loop reads CATGGAYEQYF. DNA of the CDR3: TGTGCCACCGGGGGGGCATACGAGCAGTACTTC. V is TRBV7-2 and J is TRBJ2-7; 8 nucleotides match TRBD2. This CDR3 has 11 residues. Germline lookup yields CDR1 SGHTA and CDR2 FQGNSA. The ends lost 10 bases at V and 4 bases at J; junction bases unmatched: 3.

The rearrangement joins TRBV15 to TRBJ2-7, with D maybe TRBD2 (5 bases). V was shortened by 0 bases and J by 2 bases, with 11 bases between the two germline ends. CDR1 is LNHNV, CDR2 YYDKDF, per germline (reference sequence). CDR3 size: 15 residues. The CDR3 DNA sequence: TGTGCCACCAGCAGAGAGCGGGCCGCCACCTACGAGCAGTACTTC. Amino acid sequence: CATSRERAATYEQYF.